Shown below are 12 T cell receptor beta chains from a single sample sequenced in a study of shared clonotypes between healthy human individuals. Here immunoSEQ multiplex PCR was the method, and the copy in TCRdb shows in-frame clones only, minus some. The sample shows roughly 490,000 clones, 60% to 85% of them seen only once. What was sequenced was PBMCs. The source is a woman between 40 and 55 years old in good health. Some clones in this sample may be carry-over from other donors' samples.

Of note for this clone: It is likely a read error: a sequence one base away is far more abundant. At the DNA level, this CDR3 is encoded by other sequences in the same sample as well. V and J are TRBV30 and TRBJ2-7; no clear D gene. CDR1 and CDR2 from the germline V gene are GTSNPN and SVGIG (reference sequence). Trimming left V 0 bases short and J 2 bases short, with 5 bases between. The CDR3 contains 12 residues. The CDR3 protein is CAWSVGPYEQYF. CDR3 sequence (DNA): TGTGCCTGGAGTGTAGGTCCCTACGAGCAGTACTTC.

CDR3 DNA sequence: TGCGCCAGCAGTGAGTCAGGGACCTACGAGCAGTACTTC. Residues: CASSESGTYEQYF. The chain recombines TRBV10-2 with TRBJ2-7; D gene ambiguous. The CDR3 totals 13 residues. V lost 0 bases, J lost 2 bases, and 5 bases lay in between. Germline CDR1 WSHSY, CDR2 SAAADI.

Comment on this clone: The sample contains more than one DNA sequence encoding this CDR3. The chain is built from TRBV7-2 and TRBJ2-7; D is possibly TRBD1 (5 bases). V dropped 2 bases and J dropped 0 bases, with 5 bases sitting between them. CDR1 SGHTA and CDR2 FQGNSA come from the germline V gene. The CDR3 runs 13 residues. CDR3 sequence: CASSLRGSYEQYF. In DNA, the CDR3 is TGTGCCAGCAGCTTAAGGGGCTCCTACGAGCAGTACTTC.

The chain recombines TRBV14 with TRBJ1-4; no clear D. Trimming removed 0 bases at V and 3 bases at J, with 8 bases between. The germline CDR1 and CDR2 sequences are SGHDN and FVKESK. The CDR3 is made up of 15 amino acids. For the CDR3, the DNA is TGTGCCAGCAGCCAAGATGGCAGGTCTAATGAAAAACTGTTTTTT. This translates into CASSQDGRSNEKLFF.

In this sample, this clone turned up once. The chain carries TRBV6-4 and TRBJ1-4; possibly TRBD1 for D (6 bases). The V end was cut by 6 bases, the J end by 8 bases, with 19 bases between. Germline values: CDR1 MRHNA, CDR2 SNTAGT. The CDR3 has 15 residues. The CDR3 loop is CASSPGQWAQEKLFF. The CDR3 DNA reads TGTGCCAGCAGCCCCGGACAGTGGGCCCAGGAAAAACTGTTTTTT.

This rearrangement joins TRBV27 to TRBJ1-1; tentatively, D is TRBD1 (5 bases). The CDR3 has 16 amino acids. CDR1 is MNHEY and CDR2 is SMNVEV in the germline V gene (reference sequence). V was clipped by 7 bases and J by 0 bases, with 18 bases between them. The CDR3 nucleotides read TGTGCCAGCACTCGGGCAGGGAGTCCCATGAACACTGAAGCTTTCTTT. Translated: CASTRAGSPMNTEAFF.

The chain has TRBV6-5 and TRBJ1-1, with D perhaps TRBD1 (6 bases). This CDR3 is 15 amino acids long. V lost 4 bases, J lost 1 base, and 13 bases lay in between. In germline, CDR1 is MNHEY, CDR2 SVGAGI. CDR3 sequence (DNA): TGTGCCAGCAGTTCTCCTTGGGGGCCGAACACTGAAGCTTTCTTT. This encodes CASSSPWGPNTEAFF.

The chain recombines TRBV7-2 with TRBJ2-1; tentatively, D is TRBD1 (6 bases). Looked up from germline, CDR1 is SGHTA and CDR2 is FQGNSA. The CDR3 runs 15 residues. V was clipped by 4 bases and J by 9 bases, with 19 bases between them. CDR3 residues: CASSSVQAVDSEQFF. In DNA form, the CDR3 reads TGTGCCAGCAGCTCTGTACAGGCGGTGGACAGTGAGCAGTTCTTC.

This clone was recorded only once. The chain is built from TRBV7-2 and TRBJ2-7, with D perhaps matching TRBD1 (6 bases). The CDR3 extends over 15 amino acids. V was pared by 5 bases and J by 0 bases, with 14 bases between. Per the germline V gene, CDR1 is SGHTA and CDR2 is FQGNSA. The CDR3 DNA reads TGTGCCAGCAGCGTCGACAGGTTCCGCTCCTACGAGCAGTACTTC. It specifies CASSVDRFRSYEQYF.

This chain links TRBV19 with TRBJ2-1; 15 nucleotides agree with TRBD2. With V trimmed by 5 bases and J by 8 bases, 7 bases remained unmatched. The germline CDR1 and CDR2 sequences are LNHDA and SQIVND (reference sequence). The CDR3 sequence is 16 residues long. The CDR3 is CASSPRTSGRGDEQFF. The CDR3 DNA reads TGTGCCAGTAGTCCCAGGACTAGCGGGAGGGGAGATGAGCAGTTCTTC. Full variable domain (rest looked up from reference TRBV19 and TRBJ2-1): DGGITQSPKYLFRKEGQNVTLSCEQNLNHDAMYWYRQDPGQGLRLIYYSQIVNDFQKGDIAEGYSVSREKKESFPLTVTSAQKNPTAFYLCASSPRTSGRGDEQFFGPGTRLTVL.

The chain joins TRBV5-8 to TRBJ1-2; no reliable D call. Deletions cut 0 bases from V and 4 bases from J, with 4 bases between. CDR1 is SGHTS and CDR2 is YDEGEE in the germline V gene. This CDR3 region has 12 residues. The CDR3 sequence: CASSLGGYGYTF. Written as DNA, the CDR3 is TGTGCCAGCAGCTTGGGGGGCTATGGCTACACCTTC.

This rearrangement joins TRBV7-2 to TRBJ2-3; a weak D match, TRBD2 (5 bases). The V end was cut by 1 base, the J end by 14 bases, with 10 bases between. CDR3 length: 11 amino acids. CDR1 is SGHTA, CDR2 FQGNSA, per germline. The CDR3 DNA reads TGTGCCAGCAGCTTAGGAGGGTTTAGGTATTTT. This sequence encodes CASSLGGFRYF.